This T cell receptor (beta chain) was sequenced in a study of PD-1 blockade in classical Hodgkin lymphoma. Study information: Intravenous infusions of nivolumab 3 mg/kg reached patients every 2 weeks.

Findings and limits, study-wide: Diversity in CD4+ TCRs, unlike that measured in CD8+ TCRs, had risen significantly by C4D1.

In regard to this clone: Its antigen remains unidentified.

In every patient, relapse followed autologous stem cell transplantation, while exposure to brentuximab vedotin differed. TCRdb's copy holds only in-frame clones and misses some; the assay was immunoSEQ multiplex PCR. The sample gives some 13,000 clones, around 75% of which show up once; around 25% is in the top ten. Germline V CDR1 and CDR2: SGHTA, FQGTGA. The CDR3 runs 13 residues. V gave up 5 bases and J gave up 9 bases, with 14 bases separating them. The sequencing here drew on peripheral blood mononuclear cells (PBMCs), taken at baseline. The receptor comes from a human donor with classical Hodgkin lymphoma. The genes are TRBV7-3 and TRBJ2-1; D uncertain. CDR3 DNA: TGTGCCAGCAGCCCCTTAGTTGGTGGTGAGCAGTTCTTC. This gives the protein CASSPLVGGEQFF.